This TCR beta chain stems from a study of blood T cell repertoires in COVID-19 (dated by TCRdb to the early 2020s). Broadly, across the study: Samples covering the acute and convalescent phases of COVID-19 were provided by collaborators in the United States, Italy and Spain. The samples were drawn from two sources: the first 160 participants of the ongoing ImmuneRACE study, and fewer than 1,500 subjects contributed by 6 global collaborators. HLA class I and class II types, where available, came from metadata supplied by the sample provider rather than from assay-based typing. The sample metadata nearly always contained a de-identified subject ID, COVID-19 status, age in years and sex. The repertoires were made available in a free public database intended to serve as a resource for research on the immune response to SARS-CoV-2. The material from the prospective study consisted of cDNA or gDNA derived from T cells, B-cell-depleted T cells, or PBMCs. The dataset comprised deeply sampled blood TCRbeta repertoires from subjects exposed to, actively infected with, or recovered from COVID-19.

What the study reported, not specific to this receptor: The quantity of clinical and demographic metadata differed by source and by participant and was supplied without curation.

Turning to this clone: Its cognate antigen has yet to be identified. It has no much larger one-base neighbor in the sample; base qualities were not kept.

TCRbeta CDR3 regions were amplified from genomic DNA by means of the immunoSEQ Assay, a bias-controlled multiplex PCR. The source study handled its data this way. Nucleated cell counts per sample were estimated from amplification of reference gene primers within the assay. To quantify the absolute abundance of each unique TCRbeta CDR3 rearrangement, sequence reads were collapsed and filtered. For each sample, productive Simpson clonality was calculated as the square root of Simpson's diversity index over productive rearrangements. The clones in this table, taken by TCRdb from immuneACCESS, are in-frame only. Not every clone is retained; where verified, under half of the shortfall comes from an unresolved V gene, and the cause of the rest is unknown. The DNA was the basis for D and trimming; V, J and clone size are from that table. This sample has more than 110,000 clones in its table, and about 86% of those were observed once. The ten largest make up around 8% of the sample.

Collaborating institutions collected whole blood in K2EDTA tubes following their own protocols. For TCRbeta analysis, collaborator samples were shipped as frozen whole blood, as isolated PBMCs, or as DNA extracted from either sample type. The germline V gene encodes CDR1 MRHNA and CDR2 SNTAGT. The CDR3 runs 20 residues from the cysteine to the phenylalanine. Left in the record is the CDR3 DNA by itself, 60 bases read in frame from the first base. Ends trimmed: V by 3 bases, J by 0 bases; bases unmatched to a gene: 14. The clonotype originates from a human donor in a cohort sampled during active COVID-19. The sequencing input was peripheral blood. The V and J segments used are TRBV6-4 and TRBJ2-1, and 10 junction bases match TRBD2. CDR3 protein: CASSEGPGLATTRSYNEQFF. The DNA reads TGTGCCAGCAGTGAAGGGCCGGGACTAGCGACTACTCGCTCCTACAATGAGCAGTTCTTC.